This passage covers 10 T cell receptor beta chains from one sample sequenced in a study of blood T cell repertoires in COVID-19. Sequencing used immunoSEQ multiplex PCR; TCRdb keeps in-frame clones, though not all of them. The sample shows 280,000 or so clones, around nine tenths of them seen only once. Source material: PBMCs or T cells enriched from blood (not recorded which). The receptors stem from a woman aged 40-49 years who had recovered from COVID-19.

The rearrangement uses TRBV11-2 and TRBJ2-1; 7 positions match TRBD1. CDR3 size: 15 residues. J was trimmed by 0 bases and V by 1 base; bases with no gene match: 0. Germline V gene sequence: CDR1 SGHAT, CDR2 FQNNGV. CDR3 DNA sequence: TGTGCCAGCAGCTTAGGGGACAGCTCCTACAATGAGCAGTTCTTC. Encoded protein: CASSLGDSSYNEQFF.

The chain links TRBV28 to TRBJ1-1; D remains unclear. The CDR3 has 15 residues. From germline, CDR1 is MDHEN and CDR2 SYDVKM. V lost 6 bases and J lost 11, with 25 bases in between. The chain's CDR3 is CASRGPVVNQRRAFF. In DNA, the CDR3 is TGTGCCAGCAGGGGTCCCGTCGTGAATCAAAGGAGGGCTTTCTTT.

This clone showed up just once. The V gene is TRBV3-1 (or the pseudogene TRBV3-2), the J gene TRBJ2-5; D not certain. Looked up from germline, CDR1 is LGHDT and CDR2 is YNNKEL (reference sequence). Trimming shortened V by 0 bases and J by 2 bases, and 16 bases separated the two germline ends. The CDR3 has 17 residues. DNA of the CDR3: TGTGCCAGCAGCCAAGACCGTCCGGCTAGGCGACAAGAGACCCAGTACTTC. Translation gives CASSQDRPARRQETQYF.

The rearrangement joins TRBV5-1 to TRBJ2-3; D perhaps matches TRBD1 (6 bases). Germline CDR1 is SGHRS and CDR2 is YFSETQ. Trimming took off 6 bases at V and 0 bases at J, with 11 bases between the two ends. The CDR3 totals 14 residues. In DNA, the CDR3 is TGCGCCAGCAACCTGGACAGTAGCACAGATACGCAGTATTTT. It yields the protein CASNLDSSTDTQYF.

The chain links TRBV6-2 or TRBV6-3 to TRBJ2-2; TRBD1 might be the D (6 bases). Trimming pared 2 bases from V and 8 bases from J, leaving 12 bases between. Germline CDR1 MNHEY, CDR2 SVGEGT. The length of the CDR3 is 14 residues. This chain's CDR3 is CASSYAGTTGELFF. The CDR3 nucleotides are TGTGCCAGCAGTTACGCCGGGACAACAGGGGAGCTGTTTTTT.

The sample holds one count of this clone. The chain recombines TRBV6-5 with TRBJ1-1; D ambiguous. Germline CDR1 is MNHEY and CDR2 is SVGAGI. Trimming cost V 6 bases and J 1 base, with 12 bases left between them. CDR3 length: 14 residues. CDR3 nucleotide sequence: TGTGCCAGCAGCCCCACTGGAGGGAACACTGAAGCTTTCTTT. It is translated as CASSPTGGNTEAFF.

The chain couples TRBV4-3 to TRBJ2-6; possibly TRBD1 for D (5 bases). The length of the CDR3 is 18 residues. The germline CDR1 and CDR2 sequences are LGHNA and YSLEER. V lost 6 bases, J lost 1 base, and 19 bases lay in between. The CDR3, as DNA: TGCGCCAGCAGAGGAACAGGACGGTCTCAATCTGGGGCCAACGTCCTGACTTTC. This gives the protein CASRGTGRSQSGANVLTF.

J is TRBJ1-4 and V is TRBV7-6; 10 nucleotides align to TRBD1. Trimming cost V 5 bases and J 1 base; bases outside gene matches: 10. Germline CDR1 and CDR2: SGHVS and FNYEAQ. The CDR3 length is 18 residues. CDR3 sequence: CASSPGQGSILTNEKLFF. Here the CDR3 DNA reads TGTGCCAGCAGCCCGGGACAGGGGTCTATATTAACTAATGAAAAACTGTTTTTT.

The chain joins TRBV18 to TRBJ2-5; unclear D gene. V lost 6 bases and J 1 base, leaving 12 bases between the germline ends. This CDR3 contains 14 residues. CDR1 is KGHSH, CDR2 LQKENI, per germline. Written as DNA, the CDR3 is TGTGCCAGCTCTCAAATGAGTCTCCAAGAGACCCAGTACTTC. Translated, it gives CASSQMSLQETQYF.

This clone was recorded a few times. The chain links TRBV19 to TRBJ2-7; D is ambiguous. CDR3 size: 11 residues. V dropped 7 bases and J dropped 4 bases, with 8 bases sitting between them. Looked up from germline, CDR1 is LNHDA and CDR2 is SQIVND (reference sequence). The CDR3: CASTIGYEQYF. The CDR3 DNA reads as TGTGCCAGTACTATCGGGTACGAGCAGTACTTC.